Each of the 26 T cell receptor beta chains below was sequenced from the same sample in a study of shared clonotypes between healthy human individuals. Using immunoSEQ multiplex PCR, the repertoire was profiled, and TCRdb retains in-frame clones only, with some absent. Among millions of clones listed, over 85% were seen once. Sequenced: naive CD4+ T cells sorted from blood. Subset defined: CD45RA+ positively selected. The source is a man aged 18 to 30 in good health.

The gene calls are TRBV9 and TRBJ1-1; perhaps TRBD1 as D (5 bases). Trimming shortened V by 2 bases and J by 3 bases, and 11 bases separated the two germline ends. CDR3 length: 14 amino acids. Germline-derived CDR1 and CDR2 are SGDLS and YYNGEE. CDR3 sequence reads: CASSVARGDTEAFF. The CDR3 DNA follows: TGTGCCAGCAGCGTGGCTCGGGGGGACACTGAAGCTTTCTTT.

The chain joins TRBV7-9 to TRBJ2-2; TRBD2 might be the D (7 bases). The germline CDR1 and CDR2 sequences are SEHNR and FQNEAQ (reference sequence). V was trimmed by 5 bases and J by 4 bases, leaving 14 bases between them. The CDR3 runs 15 residues. The CDR3 sequence: CASSERGGVTGELFF. The CDR3 DNA follows: TGTGCCAGCAGCGAAAGGGGGGGAGTCACCGGGGAGCTGTTTTTT.

This clone has only one observation. The J gene is TRBJ2-5, the V gene TRBV11-3; D may be TRBD1 (5 bases). This CDR3 has 15 residues. V was pared by 1 base and J by 1 base, with 10 bases between. CDR1 is SGHNT, CDR2 YENEEA, per germline. The DNA of the CDR3 is TGTGCCAGCAGCTTAGGTTTGGACACCCAAGAGACCCAGTACTTC. Translating gives CASSLGLDTQETQYF.

The J gene is TRBJ1-1, the V gene TRBV11-2; D ambiguous. This CDR3 region has 12 residues. Trimming stripped 1 base from V and 8 bases from J, with 8 bases between. Germline V gene sequence: CDR1 SGHAT, CDR2 FQNNGV. CDR3 residues: CASSLVWGEAFF. The CDR3 DNA sequence: TGTGCCAGCAGCTTAGTCTGGGGAGAAGCTTTCTTT.

This chain links TRBV5-1 with TRBJ2-5; 11 nucleotides match TRBD1. The CDR3 extends over 16 amino acids. The V gene's germline CDR1 is SGHRS and CDR2 YFSETQ. Trimming cost V 3 bases and J 4 bases; bases outside gene matches: 8. The CDR3 bases are TGCGCCAGCAGCTCCCCCGGACAGGGGGCAGGAGAGACCCAGTACTTC. Protein: CASSSPGQGAGETQYF.

The chain links TRBV6-4 to TRBJ2-7; TRBD1 matches 8 bases. CDR3 length: 13 amino acids. Trimming at V came to 8 bases and at J to 4 bases, leaving 7 bases not matched to a gene. From germline, CDR1 is MRHNA and CDR2 SNTAGT. The CDR3: CASADRGVYEQYF. The CDR3 DNA reads as TGTGCCAGCGCCGACAGGGGAGTGTACGAGCAGTACTTC.

This clone has only one observation. CDR3 sequence (DNA): TGTGCCAGCGGAACTAGCGGGGGGACCCAGTACTTC. Translation: CASGTSGGTQYF. The chain joins TRBV27 to TRBJ2-5, with 11 bases that match TRBD2. The V segment lost 8 bases and the J segment 7 bases; nucleotides outside the gene matches: 3. This CDR3 has 12 amino acids. Germline assignment: CDR1 MNHEY and CDR2 SMNVEV (reference sequence).

This chain uses TRBV30 with TRBJ2-5; D is possibly TRBD2 (5 bases). Germline CDR1 and CDR2: GTSNPN and SVGIG (reference sequence). There are 13 residues in the CDR3. The V and J ends lost 5 bases and 5 bases respectively, with 15 bases between them. In nucleotides, the CDR3 is TGTGCCTGGCGTTGGCCTAGCTGGGAGACCCAGTACTTC. It specifies CAWRWPSWETQYF.

The CDR3 sequence: CASSSGAADISYEQYF. In DNA, the CDR3 is TGTGCCAGCAGTTCTGGGGCTGCGGATATCTCCTACGAGCAGTACTTC. The chain is built from TRBV27 and TRBJ2-7, with D maybe TRBD1 (5 bases). This CDR3 is 16 amino acids long. Germline V gene lookup returns CDR1 MNHEY and CDR2 SMNVEV (reference sequence). Trimming cost V 4 bases and J 0 bases, with 16 bases left between them.

This rearrangement joins TRBV6-5 to TRBJ2-7; TRBD2 might be the D (6 bases). This CDR3 comprises 15 residues. V was trimmed by 2 bases and J by 2 bases, leaving 13 bases between them. Per the germline V gene, CDR1 is MNHEY and CDR2 is SVGAGI. The CDR3 DNA is TGTGCCAGCAGTTACCCGGGGGAGCGAACCTACGAGCAGTACTTC. Protein product: CASSYPGERTYEQYF.

CDR3 in DNA: TGTGCCTCGGGACAGGGCCTGGGCGCAGATACGCAGTATTTT. Protein product: CASGQGLGADTQYF. The chain is built from TRBV30 and TRBJ2-3, with 9 bases identical to TRBD1. CDR3 size: 14 residues. Germline loops: CDR1 GTSNPN, CDR2 SVGIG (reference sequence). Unmatched junction bases numbered 9, after V lost 7 bases and J lost 4 bases.

The V and J genes are TRBV6-1 and TRBJ1-1; 7 nucleotides line up with TRBD1. The CDR3 is 16 residues long. V dropped 3 bases and J dropped 3; count of bases not matched to a gene: 10. Germline V CDR1 and CDR2: MNHNS, SASEGT. In DNA form, the CDR3 reads TGTGCCAGCAGTGATCAGAGGACAACAGGGGACACTGAAGCTTTCTTT. Encoded protein: CASSDQRTTGDTEAFF.

The V call is TRBV7-8, the J call TRBJ2-1; the match to TRBD2 covers 13 bases. The CDR3 is 17 residues long. Unmatched junction bases numbered 9, after V lost 5 bases and J lost 5 bases. Germline CDR1 reads SGHVS; CDR2 reads FQNEAQ. CDR3 coding DNA: TGTGCCAGCAGCGCTCGGACTAGCGGGGGCTCGGACAATGAGCAGTTCTTC. It is translated as CASSARTSGGSDNEQFF.

V usage is TRBV19 and J usage is TRBJ2-7, with TRBD1 identical over 8 bases. Looked up from germline, CDR1 is LNHDA and CDR2 is SQIVND (reference sequence). V dropped 3 bases and J dropped 2; count of bases not matched to a gene: 6. The CDR3 has 15 residues. The CDR3 sequence is CASSIGAGGTYEQYF. Here the CDR3 DNA reads TGTGCCAGTAGTATCGGGGCAGGGGGCACCTACGAGCAGTACTTC. Full variable domain (remainder filled in from reference TRBV19 and TRBJ2-7): DGGITQSPKYLFRKEGQNVTLSCEQNLNHDAMYWYRQDPGQGLRLIYYSQIVNDFQKGDIAEGYSVSREKKESFPLTVTSAQKNPTAFYLCASSIGAGGTYEQYFGPGTRLTVT.

V and J are TRBV28 and TRBJ1-2, with D uncertain. Germline values: CDR1 MDHEN, CDR2 SYDVKM. The length of the CDR3 is 12 residues. Trimming cost V 10 bases and J 2 bases, with 11 bases left between them. Here the CDR3 reads CATGRSNYGYTF. CDR3 DNA sequence: TGTGCCACCGGACGGTCGAACTATGGCTACACCTTC.

The chain links TRBV15 to TRBJ1-3; D uncertain. Trimming shortened V by 4 bases and J by 0 bases, and 13 bases separated the two germline ends. CDR3 length equals 16 residues. Looked up from germline, CDR1 is LNHNV and CDR2 is YYDKDF (reference sequence). Written as DNA, the CDR3 is TGTGCCACCAGCACCGCCCCAGGAGTCTCTGGAAACACCATATATTTT. Residues: CATSTAPGVSGNTIYF. The complete variable domain, with remaining parts taken from reference TRBV15 and TRBJ1-3, reads DAMVIQNPRYQVTQFGKPVTLSCSQTLNHNVMYWYQQKSSQAPKLLFHYYDKDFNNEADTPDNFQSRRPNTSFCFLDIRSPGLGDTAMYLCATSTAPGVSGNTIYFGEGSWLTVV.

V usage is TRBV6-5 and J usage is TRBJ2-1; D not resolved. CDR3 length equals 13 residues. Deletions cut 2 bases from V and 5 bases from J, with 7 bases between. Germline assignment: CDR1 MNHEY and CDR2 SVGAGI. The CDR3 bases are TGTGCCAGCAGTTACAGGGATCACAATGAGCAGTTCTTC. It codes for CASSYRDHNEQFF.

This clone is a singleton in its sample. This sequence joins TRBV7-8 and TRBJ2-1; the D gene is possibly TRBD2 (6 bases). Between the trimmed V and J ends, which lost 1 base and 10 bases, there was a span of 23 bases. CDR1 is SGHVS and CDR2 is FQNEAQ in the germline V gene. CDR3 length equals 17 residues. CDR3 in DNA: TGTGCCAGCAGCTTAGACGCGCCTTGGGGGAGGAGGATGGAGCAGTTCTTC. This sequence encodes CASSLDAPWGRRMEQFF. The full variable domain, completed using reference TRBV7-8 and TRBJ2-1, is GAGVSQSPRYKVAKRGQDVALRCDPISGHVSLFWYQQALGQGPEFLTYFQNEAQLDKSGLPSDRFFAERPEGSVSTLKIQRTQQEDSAVYLCASSLDAPWGRRMEQFFGPGTRLTVL.

The V gene is TRBV7-2, the J gene TRBJ1-6; unclear D gene. Germline loops: CDR1 SGHTA, CDR2 FQGNSA. This CDR3 region has 15 residues. V was clipped by 1 base and J by 10 bases, with 14 bases between them. CDR3 in DNA: TGTGCCAGCAGCTTAGGCGGCAGGAGAGAGTCACCCCTCCACTTT. Amino acids: CASSLGGRRESPLHF.

In regard to this clone: This CDR3 is also generated by other DNA sequences in the sample. The chain links TRBV11-2 to TRBJ2-5; 8 bases align to TRBD2. This CDR3 has 15 residues. Trimming cost V 3 bases and J 0 bases; bases outside gene matches: 3. The germline V gene encodes CDR1 SGHAT and CDR2 FQNNGV. Here the CDR3 reads CASSFRGGDQETQYF. CDR3 sequence (DNA): TGTGCCAGCAGCTTTCGGGGGGGAGACCAAGAGACCCAGTACTTC.

Details on this clone: The same CDR3 is also encoded by other DNA sequences in this sample. In DNA form, the CDR3 reads TGCGCCAGCAGCTTGGACGGGGACTATGGCTACACCTTC. Its translation is CASSLDGDYGYTF. The V and J genes are TRBV5-1 and TRBJ1-2; D ambiguous. Trimming removed 0 bases at V and 3 bases at J, with 6 bases between. Germline V CDR1 and CDR2: SGHRS, YFSETQ. The CDR3 spans 13 residues.

With respect to this clone: This same CDR3 is encoded by further DNA sequences in the sample. V gene TRBV29-1 combines with J gene TRBJ2-7, with D perhaps matching TRBD1 (6 bases). V lost 3 bases and J 0 bases, leaving 6 bases between the germline ends. The CDR3 is 12 residues long. Germline lookup yields CDR1 SQVTM and CDR2 ANQGSEA. CDR3 sequence (DNA): TGCAGCGTTGAGGACAGCTCCTACGAGCAGTACTTC. Its protein product is CSVEDSSYEQYF.

This clone was observed a single time. The sample contains more than one DNA sequence encoding this CDR3. V usage is TRBV19 and J usage is TRBJ2-7; 10 nucleotides agree with TRBD2. V trimming: 6 bases; J trimming: 4 bases; junction bases outside the gene matches: 3. CDR3 size: 13 residues. Per germline, CDR1 LNHDA and CDR2 SQIVND (reference sequence). This chain's CDR3 is CASRASGSYEQYF. As DNA, the CDR3 is TGTGCCAGTAGGGCTAGCGGGAGTTACGAGCAGTACTTC.

This clone was seen a single time. The chain links TRBV18 to TRBJ2-3, with TRBD2 matching 9 bases. Germline V gene sequence: CDR1 KGHSH, CDR2 LQKENI. The CDR3 loop spans 15 amino acids. Trimming removed 3 bases from V and 3 bases from J; junction bases left unmatched: 4. The CDR3 spells CASSPVAGVTDTQYF. The CDR3 bases are TGTGCCAGCTCACCGGTAGCGGGAGTGACAGATACGCAGTATTTT.

The rearrangement links TRBV27 to TRBJ1-2, with a tentative D call TRBD1 (5 bases). The CDR3 is 15 residues long. Germline CDR1 MNHEY, CDR2 SMNVEV (reference sequence). V lost 5 bases, J lost 2 bases, and 15 bases lay in between. CDR3 sequence: CASSPERWGNYGYTF. CDR3 in DNA: TGTGCCAGCAGTCCTGAGAGGTGGGGGAACTATGGCTACACCTTC.

The chain carries TRBV6-5 and TRBJ1-1; 7 nucleotides match TRBD1. The V gene's germline CDR1 is MNHEY and CDR2 SVGAGI. The CDR3 has 14 residues. V lost 8 bases, J lost 5 bases, and 11 bases stayed unmatched. The CDR3 nucleotides read TGTGCCAGCCGGGACAGCCCTGGGAGGACTGAAGCTTTCTTT. Encoded protein: CASRDSPGRTEAFF.